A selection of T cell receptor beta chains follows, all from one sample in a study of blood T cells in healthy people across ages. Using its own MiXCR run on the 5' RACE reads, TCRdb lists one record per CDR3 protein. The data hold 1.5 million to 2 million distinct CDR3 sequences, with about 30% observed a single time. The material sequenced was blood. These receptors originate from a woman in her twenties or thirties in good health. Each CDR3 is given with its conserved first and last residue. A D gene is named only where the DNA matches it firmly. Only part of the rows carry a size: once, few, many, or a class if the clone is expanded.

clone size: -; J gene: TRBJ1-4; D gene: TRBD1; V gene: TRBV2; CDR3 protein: CASRATGGEKLFF; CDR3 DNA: TGTGCCAGCAGGGCAACAGGGGGCGAAAAACTGTTTTTT
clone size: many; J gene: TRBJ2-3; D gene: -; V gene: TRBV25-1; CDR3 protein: CASSDVEEVPSTDTQYF; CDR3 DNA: TGTGCCAGCAGTGACGTGGAAGAGGTCCCTAGCACAGATACGCAGTATTTT
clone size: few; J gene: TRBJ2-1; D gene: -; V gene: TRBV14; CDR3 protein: CASSLSPGIEQFF; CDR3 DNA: TGTGCCAGCAGCCTTTCACCAGGGATCGAGCAGTTCTTC
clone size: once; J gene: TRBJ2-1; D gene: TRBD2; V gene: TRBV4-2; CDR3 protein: CASSQDRASGAYNEQFF; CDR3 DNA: TGTGCCAGCAGCCAAGATAGAGCCAGCGGGGCGTACAATGAGCAGTTCTTC
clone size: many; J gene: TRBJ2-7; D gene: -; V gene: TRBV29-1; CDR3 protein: CSVGTPGQQREQYF; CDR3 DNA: TGCAGCGTTGGGACCCCGGGCCAACAGCGCGAGCAGTACTTC
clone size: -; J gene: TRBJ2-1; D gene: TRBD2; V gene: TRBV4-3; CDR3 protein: CASSQDDSGRAYNEQFF; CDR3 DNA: TGCGCCAGCAGCCAAGATGACAGCGGGAGGGCCTACAATGAGCAGTTCTTC
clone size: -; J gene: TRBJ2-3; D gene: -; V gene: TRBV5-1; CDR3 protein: CASSVGSGGDGTDTQYF; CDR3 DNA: TGCGCCAGCAGCGTGGGGTCCGGGGGCGATGGCACAGATACGCAGTATTTT
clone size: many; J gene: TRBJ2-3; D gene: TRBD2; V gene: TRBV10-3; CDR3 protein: CAIRTSGVTDTQYF; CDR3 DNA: TGTGCCATCAGGACTAGCGGGGTCACAGATACGCAGTATTTT
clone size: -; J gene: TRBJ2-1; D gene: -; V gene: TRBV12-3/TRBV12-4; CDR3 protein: CASSTADSAYNEQFF; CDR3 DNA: TGTGCCAGCAGCACCGCGGACAGCGCCTACAATGAGCAGTTCTTC
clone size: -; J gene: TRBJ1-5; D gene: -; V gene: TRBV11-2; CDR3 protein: CASSPGGPDQPQHF; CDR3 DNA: TGTGCCAGCAGCCCGGGGGGTCCAGATCAGCCCCAGCATTTT
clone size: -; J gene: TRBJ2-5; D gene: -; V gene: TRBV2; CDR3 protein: CASSGTHSGETQYF; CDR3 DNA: TGTGCCAGCAGTGGGACTCACTCCGGGGAGACCCAGTACTTC
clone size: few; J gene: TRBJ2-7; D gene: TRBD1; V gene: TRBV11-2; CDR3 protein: CASSLTLHRTGYEQYF; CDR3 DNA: TGTGCCAGCAGCTTAACTCTGCATCGGACAGGCTACGAGCAGTACTTC
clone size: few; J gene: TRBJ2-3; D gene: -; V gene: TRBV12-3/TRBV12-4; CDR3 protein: CASSLGWEPIGTDTQYF; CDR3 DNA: TGTGCCAGCAGTTTAGGTTGGGAACCGATCGGCACAGATACGCAGTATTTT
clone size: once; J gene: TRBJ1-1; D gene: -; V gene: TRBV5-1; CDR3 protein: CASSRVGGRNTEAFF; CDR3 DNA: TGCGCCAGCAGCAGGGTGGGGGGGCGTAACACTGAAGCTTTCTTT
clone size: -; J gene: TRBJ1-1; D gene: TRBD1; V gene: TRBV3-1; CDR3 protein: CASSQGRARGKNTEAFF; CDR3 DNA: TGTGCCAGCAGCCAAGGAAGGGCCAGGGGGAAGAACACTGAAGCTTTCTTT
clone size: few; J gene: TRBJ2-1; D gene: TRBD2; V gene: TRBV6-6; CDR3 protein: CASTPGSGGQYNEQFF; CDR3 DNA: TGTGCCAGCACCCCGGGGAGCGGGGGCCAATACAATGAGCAGTTCTTC
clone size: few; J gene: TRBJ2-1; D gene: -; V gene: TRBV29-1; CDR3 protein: CTGAGYNEQFF; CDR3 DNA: TGCACGGGGGCAGGCTACAATGAGCAGTTCTTC
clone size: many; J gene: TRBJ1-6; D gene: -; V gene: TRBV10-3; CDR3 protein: CAISGVGKSDSPLHF; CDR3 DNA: TGTGCCATCAGTGGTGTCGGCAAGTCGGATTCACCCCTCCACTTT
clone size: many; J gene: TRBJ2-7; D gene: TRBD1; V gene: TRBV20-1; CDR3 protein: CSAGQGAQAYEQYF; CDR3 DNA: TGCAGTGCTGGACAGGGGGCCCAAGCTTACGAGCAGTACTTC
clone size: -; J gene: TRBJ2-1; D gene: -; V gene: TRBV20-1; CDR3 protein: CSAREGGRSYNEQFF; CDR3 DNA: TGCAGTGCTAGAGAAGGCGGGCGTTCCTACAATGAGCAGTTCTTC
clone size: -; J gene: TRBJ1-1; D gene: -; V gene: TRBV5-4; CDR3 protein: CASSLGSARMNTEAFF; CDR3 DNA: TGTGCCAGCAGCTTGGGGTCGGCCCGCATGAACACTGAAGCTTTCTTT
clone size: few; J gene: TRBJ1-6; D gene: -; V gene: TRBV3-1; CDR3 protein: CASSQDLTEGLSYNSPLHF; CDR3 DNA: TGTGCCAGCAGCCAAGATCTGACAGAGGGCTTGTCCTATAATTCACCCCTCCACTTT
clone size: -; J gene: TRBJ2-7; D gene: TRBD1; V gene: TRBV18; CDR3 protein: CASSPQGGQGPYEQYF; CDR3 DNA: TGTGCCAGCTCACCGCAGGGGGGACAGGGTCCCTACGAGCAGTACTTC
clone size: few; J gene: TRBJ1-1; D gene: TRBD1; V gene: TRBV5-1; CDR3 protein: CASSIGPGQPNTEAFF; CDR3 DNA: TGCGCCAGCAGCATTGGCCCGGGACAGCCGAACACTGAAGCTTTCTTT
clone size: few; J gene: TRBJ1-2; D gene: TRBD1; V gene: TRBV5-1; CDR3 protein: CASSLYDRGGYTF; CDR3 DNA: TGCGCCAGCAGCTTGTATGACAGGGGTGGCTACACCTTC
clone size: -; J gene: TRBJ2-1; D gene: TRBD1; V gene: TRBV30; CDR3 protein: CAWSVGQGGDEQFF; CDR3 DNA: TGTGCCTGGAGTGTAGGACAGGGGGGCGATGAGCAGTTCTTC
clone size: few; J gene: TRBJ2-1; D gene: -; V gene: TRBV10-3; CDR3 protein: CAISDRGEGTVPRSSYNEQFF; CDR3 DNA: TGTGCCATCAGTGATCGAGGGGAGGGGACAGTCCCTCGGAGCTCCTACAATGAGCAGTTCTTC
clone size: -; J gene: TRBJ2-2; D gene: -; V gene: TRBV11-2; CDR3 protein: CASSLGYGADTGELFF; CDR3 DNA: TGTGCCAGCAGCTTAGGCTATGGTGCGGACACCGGGGAGCTGTTTTTT
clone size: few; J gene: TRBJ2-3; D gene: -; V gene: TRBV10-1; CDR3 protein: CASSESPPPDTQYF; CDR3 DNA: TGCGCCAGCAGTGAGTCACCGCCGCCAGATACGCAGTATTTT
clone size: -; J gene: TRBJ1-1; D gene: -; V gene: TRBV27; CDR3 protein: CASRPGIGRQNTEAFF; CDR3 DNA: TGTGCCAGCAGACCCGGGATTGGACGGCAGAACACTGAAGCTTTCTTT
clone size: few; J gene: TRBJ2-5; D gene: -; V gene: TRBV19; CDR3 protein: CASSMFTDQETQYF; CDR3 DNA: TGTGCCAGTAGTATGTTTACAGACCAAGAGACCCAGTACTTC
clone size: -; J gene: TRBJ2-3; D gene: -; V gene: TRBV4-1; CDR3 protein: CASSQGWEDTQYF; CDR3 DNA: TGCGCCAGCAGCCAAGGGTGGGAAGATACGCAGTATTTT
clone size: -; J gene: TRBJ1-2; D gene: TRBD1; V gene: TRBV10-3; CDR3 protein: CAIRQGAEGDGYTF; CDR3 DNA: TGTGCCATCAGACAGGGGGCTGAGGGGGATGGCTACACCTTC
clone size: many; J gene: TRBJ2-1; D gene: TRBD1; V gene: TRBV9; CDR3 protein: CAHFGQGQNEQFF; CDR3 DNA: TGTGCCCATTTTGGACAGGGTCAAAATGAGCAGTTCTTC
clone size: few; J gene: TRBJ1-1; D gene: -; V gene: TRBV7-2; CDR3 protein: CASTLAGSNTEAFF; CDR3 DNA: TGTGCCAGCACCTTGGCCGGCAGCAACACTGAAGCTTTCTTT
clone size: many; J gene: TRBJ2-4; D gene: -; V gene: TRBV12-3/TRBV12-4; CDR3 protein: CASSLGPAKNIQYF; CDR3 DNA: TGTGCCAGCAGTTTAGGGCCCGCCAAAAACATTCAGTACTTC
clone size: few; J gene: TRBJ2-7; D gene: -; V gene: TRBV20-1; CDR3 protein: CSGKENYEQYF; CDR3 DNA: TGCAGTGGTAAGGAAAACTACGAGCAGTACTTC
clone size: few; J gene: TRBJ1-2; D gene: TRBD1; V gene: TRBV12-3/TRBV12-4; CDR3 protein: CASSFSDRLNYGYTF; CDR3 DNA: TGTGCCAGCAGTTTTTCGGACAGGCTTAACTATGGCTACACCTTC
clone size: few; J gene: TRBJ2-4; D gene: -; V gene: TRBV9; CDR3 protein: CASSVSGSPAYNEQYF; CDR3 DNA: TGTGCCAGCAGCGTATCAGGGTCCCCCGCCTACAATGAGCAGTACTTC
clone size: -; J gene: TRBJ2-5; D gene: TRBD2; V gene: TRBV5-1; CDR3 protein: CASSNLAGGPREQYF; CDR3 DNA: TGCGCCAGCAGCAACTTAGCGGGGGGTCCTCGGGAGCAGTACTTC
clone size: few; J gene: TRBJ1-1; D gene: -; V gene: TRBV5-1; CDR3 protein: CASTAGSANTEAFF; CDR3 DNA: TGCGCCAGCACGGCGGGCAGCGCGAACACTGAAGCTTTCTTT
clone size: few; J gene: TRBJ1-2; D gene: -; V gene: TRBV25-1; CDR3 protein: CASRGARGEVYYGYTF; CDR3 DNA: TGTGCCAGCAGAGGGGCCCGGGGCGAAGTATACTATGGCTACACCTTC
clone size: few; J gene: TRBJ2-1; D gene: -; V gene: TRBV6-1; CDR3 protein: CASSEAPRYNEQFF; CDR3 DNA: TGTGCCAGCAGTGAAGCGCCCCGTTACAATGAGCAGTTCTTC
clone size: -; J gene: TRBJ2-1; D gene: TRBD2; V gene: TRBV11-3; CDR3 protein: CASSSTGLAGAEQFF; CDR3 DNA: TGTGCCAGCAGCTCCACGGGACTAGCGGGAGCTGAGCAGTTCTTC
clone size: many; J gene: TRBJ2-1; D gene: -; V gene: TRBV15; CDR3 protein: CATSRTRGRANEQFF; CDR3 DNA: TGTGCCACCAGCAGAACCAGGGGCCGCGCGAATGAGCAGTTCTTC
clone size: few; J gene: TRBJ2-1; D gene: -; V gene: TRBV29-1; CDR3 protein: CSVELPGNEQFF; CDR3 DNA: TGCAGCGTTGAACTACCTGGCAATGAGCAGTTCTTC
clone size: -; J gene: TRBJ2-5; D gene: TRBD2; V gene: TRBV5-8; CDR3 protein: CASSRGLAGETTETQYF; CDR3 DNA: TGTGCCAGCAGTCGTGGACTAGCGGGAGAGACCACAGAGACCCAGTACTTC
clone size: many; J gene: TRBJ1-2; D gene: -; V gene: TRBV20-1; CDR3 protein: CSARLGSGYTF; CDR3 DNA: TGCAGTGCTAGACTAGGGAGTGGCTACACCTTC
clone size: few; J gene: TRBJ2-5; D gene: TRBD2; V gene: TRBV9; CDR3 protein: CASSVAVGLAGQETQYF; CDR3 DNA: TGTGCCAGCAGCGTAGCTGTGGGACTAGCGGGCCAAGAGACCCAGTACTTC
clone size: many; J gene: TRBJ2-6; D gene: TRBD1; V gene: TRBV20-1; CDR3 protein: CSARQGVSGANVLTF; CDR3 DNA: TGCAGTGCTAGACAGGGGGTCTCTGGGGCCAACGTCCTGACTTTC
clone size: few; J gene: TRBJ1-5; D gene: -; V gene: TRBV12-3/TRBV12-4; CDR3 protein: CASLGGPRQPQHF; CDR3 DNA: TGTGCCAGTCTGGGGGGCCCGAGACAGCCCCAGCATTTT
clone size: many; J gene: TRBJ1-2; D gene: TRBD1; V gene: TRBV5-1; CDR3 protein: CASSWGTENYGYTF; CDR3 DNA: TGCGCCAGCAGCTGGGGGACAGAAAACTATGGCTACACCTTC
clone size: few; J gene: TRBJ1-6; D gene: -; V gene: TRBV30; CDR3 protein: CAWSSLRGSSPLHF; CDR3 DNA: TGTGCCTGGAGTTCCCTCAGGGGATCCTCACCCCTCCACTTT
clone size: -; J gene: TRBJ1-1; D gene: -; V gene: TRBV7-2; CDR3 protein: CASSSGPRPNTEAFF; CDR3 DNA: TGTGCCAGCAGCTCTGGACCCAGACCCAACACTGAAGCTTTCTTT
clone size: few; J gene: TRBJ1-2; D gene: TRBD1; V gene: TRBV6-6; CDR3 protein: CATFEGTGMFGYTF; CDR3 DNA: TGTGCCACCTTCGAAGGGACAGGGATGTTTGGCTACACCTTC
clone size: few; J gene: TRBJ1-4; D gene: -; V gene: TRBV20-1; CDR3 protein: CSARAELEKLFF; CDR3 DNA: TGCAGTGCTAGGGCGGAGCTTGAAAAACTGTTTTTT